Shown below are 23 T cell receptor beta chains from a single sample sequenced in a study of T cells in Graves' hyperthyroidism and ophthalmopathy. TCR beta CDR3 regions were amplified from RNA transcripts. An initial round of RT-PCR targeting the TCR CDR3 relied on the HTBI primer set. One entry per CDR3 protein results from TCRdb running MiXCR on the multiplex PCR reads. The sample contains hundreds of thousands of distinct CDR3 sequences, around 20% of which appear only once. What was sequenced was blood. All receptors come from a man under 40 with Graves' ophthalmopathy.

This clonotype was observed a few times. The chain carries TRBV10-3 and TRBJ2-5; 8 bases match TRBD1. The CDR3 is 14 residues long. After removal of 8 bases from V and 2 bases from J, the junction contained 7 bases not matched to a gene. CDR1 is ENHRY, CDR2 SYGVKD, per germline. In nucleotides, the CDR3 is TGTGCCATCGGAGACAGGGGAAGTCAAGAGACCCAGTACTTC. Translated: CAIGDRGSQETQYF.

A few counts support this clonotype. This chain links TRBV2 with TRBJ2-5, with 7 bases fitting TRBD1. J lost 0 bases, V lost 8 bases, and 9 bases had no gene match. The germline CDR1 and CDR2 sequences are SNHLY and FYNNEI. The CDR3 runs to 15 residues. CDR3 loop: CASWLGQDYQETQYF. The CDR3 nucleotides read TGTGCCAGCTGGTTAGGACAGGATTACCAAGAGACCCAGTACTTC.

This clonotype was counted many times. This chain joins TRBV20-1 and TRBJ2-1; TRBD2 matches 15 bases. V gave up 6 bases and J gave up 3 bases; unmatched junction bases: 9. The CDR3 is 17 residues long. Looked up from germline, CDR1 is DFQATT and CDR2 is SNEGSKA (reference sequence). In DNA, the CDR3 is TGCAGTGCGATAGGACTAGCGGGAGGGTTTAGCTACAATGAGCAGTTCTTC. Protein product: CSAIGLAGGFSYNEQFF.

This clonotype showed up many times. The V call is TRBV20-1, the J call TRBJ2-7; D may be TRBD1 (6 bases). CDR1 and CDR2 (germline): DFQATT, SNEGSKA (reference sequence). The CDR3 spans 12 residues. The V end was cut by 7 bases, the J end by 2 bases, with 12 bases between. CDR3 sequence (DNA): TGCAGTGTTTCCCGGGACACCTACGAGCAGTACTTC. Encoded protein: CSVSRDTYEQYF.

This clonotype was counted between two and nine times. The J gene is TRBJ2-5, the V gene TRBV15; 7 bases agree with TRBD1. This CDR3 has 16 amino acids. Germline CDR1 and CDR2: LNHNV and YYDKDF (reference sequence). Germline trimming cut 3 bases from V and 5 bases from J; bases unmatched to any gene: 12. DNA of the CDR3: TGTGCCACCAGCAGCGCCGGGACAGTGGGAGCGGAGACCCAGTACTTC. Encoded protein: CATSSAGTVGAETQYF.

The chain employs TRBV6-1 and TRBJ2-2; D perhaps matches TRBD1 (6 bases). Trimming stripped 7 bases from V and 6 bases from J, with 15 bases between. Germline lookup yields CDR1 MNHNS and CDR2 SASEGT. The CDR3 totals 14 residues. The CDR3 sequence is CASTTTGIAGELFF. CDR3 coding DNA: TGTGCCAGCACCACGACAGGCATCGCCGGGGAGCTGTTTTTT.

This clonotype was detected ten times or more. This chain connects TRBV3-1 to TRBJ2-7; maybe TRBD2 (6 bases). Trimming took 6 bases from V and 0 from J, leaving 9 bases between them. Germline values: CDR1 LGHDT, CDR2 YNNKEL (reference sequence). This CDR3 is built from 13 residues. As DNA, the CDR3 is TGTGCCAGCAGATCGCGGGGCTCCTACGAGCAGTACTTC. Protein sequence: CASRSRGSYEQYF.

This CDR3 reads CSARPREKNTEAFF. In nucleotides, the CDR3 is TGCAGTGCTAGGCCCAGGGAGAAGAACACTGAAGCTTTCTTT. The chain has TRBV20-1 and TRBJ1-1, with D perhaps matching TRBD1 (5 bases). This CDR3 contains 14 residues. Germline V CDR1 and CDR2: DFQATT, SNEGSKA (reference sequence). V was clipped by 3 bases and J by 1 base, with 12 bases between them.

The gene calls are TRBV5-1 and TRBJ1-1; the D gene is possibly TRBD1 (5 bases). Trimming took off 4 bases at V and 6 bases at J, with 16 bases between the two ends. Germline assignment: CDR1 SGHRS and CDR2 YFSETQ. The CDR3 is made up of 14 amino acids. The chain's CDR3 is CASSPRDLISEAFF. DNA for the CDR3: TGCGCCAGCAGCCCACGGGACCTTATCTCTGAAGCTTTCTTT.

This clonotype was seen ten or more times. The chain combines TRBV5-1 with TRBJ2-7; no reliable D call. The V end was cut by 8 bases, the J end by 3 bases, with 15 bases between. The CDR3 has 13 amino acids. The germline V gene has CDR1 SGHRS and CDR2 YFSETQ. The CDR3 DNA reads TGCGCCAGTTCGAAGGGAAAGGACTACGAGCAGTACTTC. It yields the protein CASSKGKDYEQYF.

This clonotype was seen more than once but under ten times. The chain has TRBV28 and TRBJ2-5, with D tentatively TRBD2 (6 bases). The CDR3 extends over 13 amino acids. Trimming shortened V by 2 bases and J by 7 bases, and 11 bases separated the two germline ends. Germline CDR1 MDHEN, CDR2 SYDVKM. The CDR3: CASSLRPGGTQYF. The CDR3, as DNA: TGTGCCAGCAGTTTAAGACCCGGGGGGACCCAGTACTTC.

The sample holds many counts of this clonotype. This chain connects TRBV20-1 to TRBJ1-1, with D unresolved. There are 10 residues in the CDR3. The germline V gene has CDR1 DFQATT and CDR2 SNEGSKA (reference sequence). The germline V and J ends were trimmed by 5 bases and 1 base, with 2 bases remaining between them. CDR3 sequence: CSARNTEAFF. Written as DNA, the CDR3 is TGCAGTGCTCGGAACACTGAAGCTTTCTTT.

This clonotype was observed at least ten times. The V gene is TRBV11-2, the J gene TRBJ2-5; unclear D gene. Trimming pared 1 base from V and 1 base from J, leaving 10 bases between. This CDR3 is built from 15 residues. Germline V gene data show CDR1 as SGHAT and CDR2 as FQNNGV. CDR3 region: CASSLGVNSQETQYF. The CDR3 nucleotides are TGTGCCAGCAGCTTAGGGGTCAACAGCCAAGAGACCCAGTACTTC.

CDR3 in DNA: TGTGCCAGCACCTTGGCGGGCTACGAGCAGTACTTC. Translating gives CASTLAGYEQYF. The chain carries TRBV28 and TRBJ2-7, with a tentative D call TRBD2 (5 bases). Trimming removed 7 bases from V and 3 bases from J, with 10 bases in between. This CDR3 is 12 amino acids long. CDR1 and CDR2 (germline): MDHEN, SYDVKM. The whole variable domain, remainder taken from reference TRBV28 and TRBJ2-7, is DVKVTQSSRYLVKRTGEKVFLECVQDMDHENMFWYRQDPGLGLRLIYFSYDVKMKEKGDIPEGYSVSREKKERFSLILESASTNQTSMYLCASTLAGYEQYFGPGTRLTVT.

In this sample, this clonotype turned up a few times. The chain has TRBV13 and TRBJ2-7; 8 nucleotides line up with TRBD1. After removal of 6 bases from V and 4 bases from J, the junction contained 5 bases not matched to a gene. The germline gives CDR1 PRHDT, CDR2 FYEKMQ (reference sequence). The CDR3 extends over 13 amino acids. Here the CDR3 reads CASSGQGIYEQYF. CDR3 nucleotides: TGTGCCAGCAGTGGACAGGGTATTTACGAGCAGTACTTC. Supplemented by reference TRBV13 and TRBJ2-7, the full variable domain reads AAGVIQSPRHLIKEKRETATLKCYPIPRHDTVYWYQQGPGQDPQFLISFYEKMQSDKGSIPDRFSAQQFSDYHSELNMSSLELGDSALYFCASSGQGIYEQYFGPGTRLTVT.

Only a few counts were recorded for this clonotype. The chain couples TRBV5-5 to TRBJ2-5; D unresolved. The V gene lost 0 bases and the J gene lost 5 bases, with 8 bases spanning the gap. Germline loops: CDR1 SGHKS, CDR2 YYEKEE (reference sequence). CDR3 length: 13 residues. The CDR3 loop reads CASSLEGFETQYF. The CDR3 DNA follows: TGTGCCAGCAGCTTGGAAGGGTTTGAGACCCAGTACTTC.

The table lists this clonotype with a few counts. The V and J genes are TRBV27 and TRBJ1-5, with 9 bases that match TRBD1. The CDR3 runs to 15 residues. The germline V gene has CDR1 MNHEY and CDR2 SMNVEV (reference sequence). V lost 5 bases and J lost 2; bases outside the gene matches: 4. Here the CDR3 reads CASSAGTGRNQPQHF. DNA of the CDR3: TGTGCCAGCAGTGCCGGGACAGGGCGCAATCAGCCCCAGCATTTT.

This clonotype was observed a few times. The chain is built from TRBV5-5 and TRBJ2-5, with D tentatively TRBD1 (6 bases). The V and J ends lost 4 bases and 4 bases respectively, with 17 bases between them. CDR3 length equals 15 residues. Germline CDR1 reads SGHKS; CDR2 reads YYEKEE (reference sequence). This chain's CDR3 is CASSAHRVIRETQYF. DNA for the CDR3: TGTGCCAGCAGCGCGCACAGGGTAATACGAGAGACCCAGTACTTC.

This clonotype was detected only a few times. The junction departs from the called germline gene at one end, perhaps through a read error. V is TRBV12-3 or TRBV12-4 and J is TRBJ2-3; TRBD1 or TRBD2 may be the D gene (7 bases each). The CDR3 loop spans 17 amino acids. The CDR3 sequence is CASSAHRGGKGTGTQYF. DNA for the CDR3: TGTGCCAGCAGTGCCCACAGGGGAGGGAAGGGAACAGGTACGCAGTATTTT.

This CDR3 reads CASSLMAVSGNTIYF. CDR3 sequence (DNA): TGTGCCAGCAGCTTGATGGCGGTCTCTGGAAACACCATATATTTT. The chain carries TRBV5-8 and TRBJ1-3; D is uncertain. The length of the CDR3 is 15 residues. Trimming took 1 base from V and 0 from J, leaving 8 bases between them. Germline loops: CDR1 SGHTS, CDR2 YDEGEE.

This sequence joins TRBV11-2 and TRBJ1-2; 8 bases fit TRBD1. Germline trimming cut 6 bases from V and 8 bases from J; bases unmatched to any gene: 14. CDR3 length equals 15 residues. Germline loops: CDR1 SGHAT, CDR2 FQNNGV. DNA of the CDR3: TGTGCCAGCAGTTCGCTCCGGACAGGGCGCGGAGGCTACACCTTC. Its translation is CASSSLRTGRGGYTF.

This clonotype was counted between two and nine times. One end of the junction varies from germline; a read error may be responsible. The chain couples TRBV7-7 to TRBJ2-5, with D tentatively TRBD2 (6 bases). This CDR3 has 16 amino acids. Germline V gene sequence: CDR1 SSHAT, CDR2 FNYEAQ (reference sequence). The CDR3 is CASSLNPEGRSETQYF. Written as DNA, the CDR3 is TGTGCTAGCAGTCTTAATCCTGAGGGGAGGAGTGAGACCCAGTACTTC.

As for this clonotype: A read error may produce the germline difference seen at one junction end. The chain is built from TRBV5-1 and TRBJ2-1, with TRBD2 matching over 10 bases. Germline V gene data show CDR1 as SGHRS and CDR2 as YFSETQ. The CDR3 extends over 16 amino acids. The CDR3 DNA reads TGTGCCAGCAGCTTCCGAGGGACTAGCGCCCACAATGAGCAGTTCTTC. This gives the protein CASSFRGTSAHNEQFF. Full variable domain (missing parts from reference TRBV5-1 and TRBJ2-1): KAGVTQTPRYLIKTRGQQVTLSCSPISGHRSVSWYQQTPGQGLQFLFEYFSETQRNKGNFPGRFSGRQFSNSRSEMNVSTLELGDSALYLCASSFRGTSAHNEQFFGPGTRLTVL.